This is a list of T cell receptor beta chains from one sample in a study of T cell repertoires in cytomegalovirus infection. These TCRs' antigens remain unknown. One entry per CDR3 protein, called by TCRdb with MiXCR from the reads. The sample has approximately 280,000 distinct CDR3 sequences; approximately 22% are singletons. The sequenced sample was cultured PBMCs, obtained from culture after CMV antigen stimulation. The receptors here all came from a human donor in good health (CMV status not recorded). Some clones in this sample may be carry-over from other donors' samples. Each CDR3 is given with its conserved first and last residue. D genes are given only for firm matches. Clone size is not always given. Where it is, it says once, few, many or a class for expanded clones.

clone size,D gene,V gene,J gene,CDR3 DNA,CDR3 protein
few,TRBD1,TRBV19,TRBJ1-5,TGTGCCAGTACGACAGGGAAGAATCAGCCCCAGCATTTT,CASTTGKNQPQHF
many,NA,TRBV7-2,TRBJ2-1,TGTGCCAGCAGCTCGACCGGGACAACTGAGCAGTTCTTC,CASSSTGTTEQFF
few,TRBD2,TRBV4-2,TRBJ2-1,TGTGCCAGCAGCCTTTTTCTCCTAGGACTAGCGGGAGGTGAGCAGTTCTTC,CASSLFLLGLAGGEQFF
many,TRBD1,TRBV7-2,TRBJ1-1,TGTGCCAGCAGCGGACAGGGTCTAAACACTGAAGCTTTCTTT,CASSGQGLNTEAFF
many,NA,TRBV7-3,TRBJ2-3,TGTGCCAGCAGCGCTAGTAGCACAGATACGCAGTATTTT,CASSASSTDTQYF
few,TRBD1,TRBV7-2,TRBJ1-5,TGTGCCAGCAGCAGGGGACAGGGATTTAGTGATCAGCCCCAGCATTTT,CASSRGQGFSDQPQHF
NA,NA,TRBV7-9,TRBJ2-1,TGTGCCAGCAGCTTTCCCAGGGCCCCCTACAATGAGCAGTTCTTC,CASSFPRAPYNEQFF
NA,NA,TRBV5-1,TRBJ1-6,TGCGCCACCCGAGGGACATTAGATAATTCACCCCTCCACTTT,CATRGTLDNSPLHF
few,NA,TRBV5-1,TRBJ1-2,TGCGCCAGCAGCCAGTCCCCGGTCGGGACAAGCGTACCCGGGTCCTATGGCTACACCTTC,CASSQSPVGTSVPGSYGYTF
many,NA,TRBV7-2,TRBJ1-5,TGTGCCAGCAGCTTGGGCCCCGGGAAAACCCAGCATTTT,CASSLGPGKTQHF
many,TRBD2,TRBV27,TRBJ2-7,TGTGCCAGCAGTTTCTGGGCGGGAGACTCCTACGAGCAGTACTTC,CASSFWAGDSYEQYF
NA,TRBD1,TRBV4-1,TRBJ2-7,TGCGCCAGCAGCCAGCCCGGGACAGGGATCTACGAGCAGTACTTC,CASSQPGTGIYEQYF
NA,TRBD1,TRBV9,TRBJ2-2,TGTGCCAGCAGCGGGGGACAGGAGCCTACCGGGGAGCTGTTTTTT,CASSGGQEPTGELFF
many,NA,TRBV28,TRBJ1-1,TGTGCCAGCACCCTTGTCGGTCTGGCTTTCTTT,CASTLVGLAFF
many,NA,TRBV7-8,TRBJ2-7,TGTGCCAGCAGCTTAGGAACTAGCAGCGAGCAGTACTTC,CASSLGTSSEQYF